Following are 22 T cell receptor beta chains from one sample sequenced in a study of blood T cell repertoires in COVID-19. Data came from immunoSEQ multiplex PCR; TCRdb stores just in-frame clones and leaves some out. The sample lists roughly 300,000 clones, about 83% occurring once. Specimen: peripheral blood. All receptors derive from a woman aged 45-60 years with acute or convalescent COVID-19.

DNA of the CDR3: TGCGCCAGCAGCTTGGCCCTGTCGCGCGGAGGCACAGATACGCAGTATTTT. It encodes CASSLALSRGGTDTQYF. This chain uses TRBV5-1 with TRBJ2-3; D is uncertain. CDR3 size: 17 residues. Germline values: CDR1 SGHRS, CDR2 YFSETQ. V lost 0 bases and J 1 base, leaving 15 bases between the germline ends.

The J gene is TRBJ2-3, the V gene TRBV7-2, with TRBD2 matching 13 bases. In germline, CDR1 is SGHTA, CDR2 FQGNSA. This CDR3 is built from 19 residues. V was clipped by 2 bases and J by 2 bases; unmatched bases: 10. The CDR3 sequence is CASSLTARGLAGHTDTQYF. The CDR3, as DNA: TGTGCCAGCAGCTTAACGGCGCGGGGACTAGCGGGGCACACAGATACGCAGTATTTT.

The V gene is TRBV10-3, the J gene TRBJ1-6, with D perhaps TRBD1 (6 bases). This CDR3 has 14 amino acids. V was clipped by 4 bases and J by 10 bases, with 14 bases between them. Germline V CDR1 and CDR2: ENHRY, SYGVKD. CDR3 protein: CAISGTGIGSPLHF. The CDR3 region has the DNA TGTGCCATCAGTGGTACAGGGATAGGGTCACCCCTCCACTTT.

This chain joins TRBV2 and TRBJ1-1, with 7 positions matching TRBD1. CDR3 length: 12 amino acids. The ends lost 5 bases at V and 10 bases at J; junction bases unmatched: 7. The germline CDR1 and CDR2 sequences are SNHLY and FYNNEI. The CDR3 sequence is CASSLDRWGAFF. The CDR3 DNA is TGTGCCAGCAGTTTGGACAGGTGGGGAGCTTTCTTT.

This sequence joins TRBV7-9 and TRBJ1-2; 12 bases match TRBD1. Germline values: CDR1 SEHNR, CDR2 FQNEAQ (reference sequence). Losses at the gene ends were 3 bases for V and 4 bases for J; bases not matched to a gene: 3. The CDR3 covers 15 residues. Here the CDR3 reads CASSFRDRGPYGYTF. The CDR3 coding sequence is TGTGCCAGCAGCTTCCGGGACAGGGGGCCCTATGGCTACACCTTC.

CDR3 region: CASSPPRGDGEKLFF. CDR3 sequence (DNA): TGTGCCAGCTCACCACCCAGGGGTGACGGTGAAAAACTGTTTTTT. The chain recombines TRBV18 with TRBJ1-4; D is possibly TRBD1 (6 bases). The CDR3 totals 15 residues. Trimming removed 0 bases at V and 7 bases at J, with 12 bases between. In germline, CDR1 is KGHSH, CDR2 LQKENI.

The chain is built from TRBV30 and TRBJ2-7, with 8 positions matching TRBD2. From germline, CDR1 is GTSNPN and CDR2 SVGIG (reference sequence). The V segment lost 1 base and the J segment 4 bases; nucleotides outside the gene matches: 9. This CDR3 spans 15 amino acids. DNA of the CDR3: TGTGCCTGGAGTGGGGGAGGGGTAGCGGGATACGAGCAGTACTTC. It translates to CAWSGGGVAGYEQYF. Filled out from reference TRBV30 and TRBJ2-7, the complete variable domain reads SQTIHQWPATLVQPVGSPLSLECTVEGTSNPNLYWYRQAAGRGLQLLFYSVGIGQISSEVPQNLSASRPQDRQFILSSKKLLLSDSGFYLCAWSGGGVAGYEQYFGPGTRLTVT.

The rearrangement joins TRBV3-1 (or the pseudogene TRBV3-2) to TRBJ2-7; TRBD1 matches at 9 bases. CDR3 size: 16 residues. J lost 4 bases, V lost 3 bases, and 10 bases had no gene match. The germline V gene has CDR1 LGHDT and CDR2 YNNKEL (reference sequence). Written as DNA, the CDR3 is TGTGCCAGCAGCCATACAACCGGGACAGGGTTTTACGAGCAGTACTTC. Protein sequence: CASSHTTGTGFYEQYF.

The CDR3 sequence is CASSLGPSYEQYF. As DNA, the CDR3 is TGTGCCAGCAGCCTTGGCCCATCCTACGAGCAGTACTTC. This chain links TRBV6-6 with TRBJ2-7, with no clear D. Germline V gene data show CDR1 as MNHNY and CDR2 as SVGAGI (reference sequence). The V gene lost 6 bases and the J gene lost 1 base, with 10 bases spanning the gap. This CDR3 region has 13 residues.

The chain combines TRBV4-1 with TRBJ2-2; D is undetermined. Germline CDR1 is MGHRA and CDR2 is YSYEKL. V shed 3 bases and J shed 1 base, with 6 bases lying between them. This CDR3 spans 14 amino acids. CDR3 DNA: TGCGCCAGCAGCCAGGCAGAGAACACCGGGGAGCTGTTTTTT. Its protein is CASSQAENTGELFF.

This clone was detected once. The chain joins TRBV9 to TRBJ2-1, with 10 bases aligning to TRBD2. The germline V gene encodes CDR1 SGDLS and CDR2 YYNGEE. The CDR3 has 15 residues. V trimming: 0 bases; J trimming: 9 bases; junction bases outside the gene matches: 6. The CDR3 DNA is TGTGCCAGCAGCGTAGCGGGTAGCGGGAGGACTGAGCAGTTCTTC. It translates to CASSVAGSGRTEQFF.

CDR3 DNA sequence: TGTGCCAGCAGCAAAGGACGGGACAGTCTAAGCCAAGAGACCCAGTACTTC. It codes for CASSKGRDSLSQETQYF. This sequence joins TRBV21-1 and TRBJ2-5; the table's D call TRBD1 went unverified against the DNA. TRBV21-1 is designated a pseudogene. This CDR3 comprises 17 residues.

This chain uses TRBV30 with TRBJ2-3; possibly TRBD2 for D (6 bases). CDR1 is GTSNPN and CDR2 is SVGIG in the germline V gene (reference sequence). Trimming took 5 bases from V and 8 from J, leaving 11 bases between them. The CDR3 runs 11 residues. This CDR3 is CAWAGSGTQYF. DNA of the CDR3: TGTGCCTGGGCGGGGAGTGGTACGCAGTATTTT.

The CDR3 nucleotides are TGTGCCAGCAGGCGACAGGGGGACTACAATGAGCAGTTCTTC. It encodes CASRRQGDYNEQFF. The chain employs TRBV27 and TRBJ2-1, with 9 bases aligning to TRBD1. V shed 6 bases, J shed 3 bases, and the junction held 3 bases outside the gene matches. CDR1 is MNHEY, CDR2 SMNVEV, per germline (reference sequence). The CDR3 sequence is 14 residues long.

The chain links TRBV4-2 to TRBJ1-4; a possible D gene is TRBD1 (5 bases). The V gene's germline CDR1 is LGHNA and CDR2 YNFKEQ. The CDR3 runs to 17 residues. V gave up 0 bases and J gave up 5 bases, with 16 bases separating them. CDR3 DNA sequence: TGTGCCAGCAGCCAAGAAATAGCCGGGGGAGTAAATGAAAAACTGTTTTTT. It yields the protein CASSQEIAGGVNEKLFF.

This CDR3 is CASSLRQTLNEAFF. The CDR3 DNA follows: TGTGCCAGCAGCTTACGGCAGACATTGAATGAAGCTTTCTTT. The chain joins TRBV5-8 to TRBJ1-1; no clear D. V lost 2 bases to trimming and J lost 7 bases, with 15 bases between them. CDR1 and CDR2 from the germline V gene are SGHTS and YDEGEE. The length of the CDR3 is 14 residues.

The chain combines TRBV7-9 with TRBJ2-7; D unclear. With 6 bases removed from V and 6 bases from J, the gap between germline ends came to 12 bases. The CDR3 contains 12 residues. CDR1 and CDR2 (germline): SEHNR, FQNEAQ (reference sequence). CDR3: CASSSFSGEQYF. DNA for the CDR3: TGTGCCAGCAGTTCCTTTTCGGGCGAGCAGTACTTC.

CDR3 loop: CASSQDESSYNEQFF. The CDR3 DNA is TGCGCCAGCAGCCAAGATGAGAGCTCCTACAATGAGCAGTTCTTC. The chain uses TRBV4-3 and TRBJ2-1; D is uncertain. Per the germline V gene, CDR1 is LGHNA and CDR2 is YSLEER. The CDR3 sequence is 15 residues long. Trimming took 0 bases from V and 0 from J, leaving 6 bases between them.

The sample holds a few counts of this clone. The rearrangement uses TRBV3-1 (or the pseudogene TRBV3-2) and TRBJ1-1; D gene unclear. V was trimmed by 0 bases and J by 1 base, leaving 6 bases between them. Per germline, CDR1 LGHDT and CDR2 YNNKEL (reference sequence). The CDR3 extends over 14 amino acids. The CDR3 is CASSQDPGNTEAFF. CDR3 coding DNA: TGTGCCAGCAGCCAAGACCCAGGGAACACTGAAGCTTTCTTT.

This chain connects TRBV4-1 to TRBJ1-4; a possible D gene is TRBD1 (5 bases). The CDR3 length is 13 residues. The ends were cut back, 3 bases at V and 8 bases at J, with 10 bases in the middle. The germline V gene encodes CDR1 MGHRA and CDR2 YSYEKL. CDR3 nucleotides: TGCGCCAGCAGCCACCTCCGGGGGGAAAAACTGTTTTTT. Translation: CASSHLRGEKLFF.

The chain uses TRBV7-8 and TRBJ2-5, with D perhaps matching TRBD2 (6 bases). The germline V and J ends were trimmed by 7 bases and 1 base, with 13 bases remaining between them. This CDR3 contains 14 residues. CDR1 and CDR2 from the germline V gene are SGHVS and FQNEAQ. As DNA, the CDR3 is TGTGCCAGCATTCGTGGGGGAGGCCAAGAGACCCAGTACTTC. Protein sequence: CASIRGGGQETQYF.

The chain couples TRBV5-1 to TRBJ2-1; 13 nucleotides align to TRBD2. The V gene end was trimmed by 8 bases and the J gene end by 0 bases; junction bases not matched to a gene: 8. Germline assignment: CDR1 SGHRS and CDR2 YFSETQ. This CDR3 is 17 amino acids long. The CDR3 nucleotides read TGCGCCAGTTCCAGACTAGCGGGAGGATACTCCTACAATGAGCAGTTCTTC. This gives the protein CASSRLAGGYSYNEQFF.